This T cell receptor (beta chain) was recorded in a study of cytomegalovirus exposure and HLA in healthy donors. On the study more broadly: About 80 million unique TCRs from HLA-typed donors were held in an early data release.

A word on this clone: Its antigen is currently unknown.

Use of 60 Vbeta and 13 Jbeta primers characterized the PCR. Clones were read by immunoSEQ multiplex PCR, and TCRdb kept only the in-frame ones, dropping some. The repertoire has around 110,000 clones, around 80% of them found once; the top ten carry roughly a fifth. Study-level points and caveats: Many donors shared some public TCRs, even though most TCR sequences were rare. Per published accounts, TCR beta sequences correctly predicted the HLA-A and HLA-B alleles of most subjects.

Germline CDR1 and CDR2: MNHNS and SASEGT. The CDR3 extends over 13 amino acids. The junction had 2 bases not matched to a gene; V was cut back by 6 bases and J by 7 bases. The sequenced sample consisted of PBMCs. The chain combines TRBV6-1 with TRBJ1-4, with TRBD1 matching over 10 bases. This TCR was recovered from a man under 40 in good health and CMV-seropositive. The CDR3 region is CASRTGGGEKLFF. DNA for the CDR3: TGTGCCAGCAGGACAGGGGGCGGTGAAAAACTGTTTTTT.